Each of the 29 T cell receptor beta chains below was sequenced from the same sample in a study of cytomegalovirus exposure and HLA in healthy donors. Primers for the PCR totalled 60 Vbeta and 13 Jbeta. Method: immunoSEQ multiplex PCR; TCRdb's copy keeps in-frame clones and lacks some. The repertoire has 150,000 to 200,000 clones, around 75% of them found once; the top ten carry 4.7%. The source material was PBMCs. These receptors all stem from a young man in good health and CMV-seropositive.

The chain couples TRBV7-6 to TRBJ1-1; TRBD1 agrees at 10 bases. Germline values: CDR1 SGHVS, CDR2 FNYEAQ. There are 17 residues in the CDR3. Losses at the gene ends were 1 base for V and 5 bases for J; bases not matched to a gene: 10. CDR3 in DNA: TGTGCCAGCAGCTTAGGGAGCAGACAGGGGGCGCGAACTGAAGCTTTCTTT. It translates to CASSLGSRQGARTEAFF.

V and J are TRBV7-2 and TRBJ2-5, with 8 bases lining up with TRBD2. Germline-derived CDR1 and CDR2 are SGHTA and FQGNSA. The CDR3 consists of 16 residues. The V and J ends lost 0 bases and 3 bases, in that order; junction bases with no gene match: 6. Here the CDR3 DNA reads TGTGCCAGCAGCTTAGCCGGGACTAGAGGGGAAGAGACCCAGTACTTC. Its translation: CASSLAGTRGEETQYF.

As regards this clone: Other DNA variants within this sample encode the same CDR3. The chain combines TRBV6-5 with TRBJ1-1; D perhaps matches TRBD1 (6 bases). This CDR3 is built from 13 residues. Between the trimmed V and J ends, which lost 0 bases and 8 bases, there was a span of 10 bases. Germline CDR1 and CDR2: MNHEY and SVGAGI. The CDR3 sequence is CASSYSARGEAFF. For the CDR3, the DNA is TGTGCCAGCAGTTACTCAGCCAGGGGCGAAGCTTTCTTT.

In the case of this clone: A read error is possible here, since a much larger clone lies one base away. The rearrangement joins TRBV7-2 to TRBJ2-2, with 11 bases identical to TRBD1. Germline-derived CDR1 and CDR2 are SGHTA and FQGNSA. The CDR3 sequence is 15 residues long. With V trimmed by 5 bases and J by 4 bases, 3 bases remained unmatched. As DNA, the CDR3 is TGTGCCAGCAGCGCCGGGACAGGGGGCACCGGGGAGCTGTTTTTT. Protein: CASSAGTGGTGELFF.

CDR3 residues: CASSPSAGISGNTIYF. The CDR3 nucleotides read TGTGCCAGTAGTCCCAGCGCGGGGATATCTGGAAACACCATATATTTT. The V gene is TRBV19, the J gene TRBJ1-3; D not certain. This CDR3 spans 16 amino acids. CDR1 and CDR2 from the germline V gene are LNHDA and SQIVND (reference sequence). Between the trimmed V and J ends, which lost 5 bases and 1 base, there was a span of 15 bases.

The chain employs TRBV4-1 and TRBJ1-2, with 9 bases matching TRBD1. The ends lost 0 bases at V and 9 bases at J; junction bases unmatched: 17. CDR1 and CDR2 from the germline V gene are MGHRA and YSYEKL. The CDR3 length is 18 residues. The CDR3 spells CASSQDAPGQGTTRSYTF. CDR3 nucleotide sequence: TGCGCCAGCAGCCAAGATGCACCGGGACAGGGAACAACAAGGAGCTACACCTTC.

The chain carries TRBV28 and TRBJ1-3, with 7 bases identical to TRBD1. After removal of 6 bases from V and 2 bases from J, the junction contained 7 bases not matched to a gene. The CDR3 extends over 15 amino acids. CDR1 is MDHEN, CDR2 SYDVKM, per germline. CDR3 residues: CASRPPGGAGNTIYF. CDR3 nucleotides: TGTGCCAGCAGACCCCCAGGGGGTGCTGGAAACACCATATATTTT.

The chain uses TRBV28 and TRBJ1-1; 10 positions agree with TRBD1. The CDR3 loop spans 13 amino acids. Unmatched junction bases numbered 5, after V lost 3 bases and J lost 10 bases. Germline V lookup: CDR1 MDHEN, CDR2 SYDVKM. CDR3 loop: CASSFGDRGAAFF. As DNA, the CDR3 is TGTGCCAGCAGTTTCGGGGACAGGGGAGCAGCTTTCTTT.

This clone turned up a few times. The rearrangement uses TRBV28 and TRBJ2-7, with 9 bases identical to TRBD1. The CDR3 runs to 14 residues. From germline, CDR1 is MDHEN and CDR2 SYDVKM. The ends lost 3 bases at V and 5 bases at J; junction bases unmatched: 5. The CDR3, as DNA: TGTGCCAGCAGTTTTCCGGGACAGGGAAACGAGCAGTACGTC. Encoded protein: CASSFPGQGNEQYV.

This clone has only a few counts. V gene TRBV9 combines with J gene TRBJ2-5; TRBD2 matches 9 bases. Per the germline V gene, CDR1 is SGDLS and CDR2 is YYNGEE. The CDR3 sequence is 15 residues long. V lost 0 bases, J lost 3 bases, and 3 bases stayed unmatched. The CDR3 DNA sequence: TGTGCCAGCAGCGTAGAAGCGGGGGGCAAAGAGACCCAGTACTTC. As protein: CASSVEAGGKETQYF.

Only one count was recorded for this clone. V is TRBV28 and J is TRBJ1-6; 9 bases line up with TRBD1. Trimming cost V 7 bases and J 10 bases; bases outside gene matches: 11. This CDR3 is built from 15 residues. Germline loops: CDR1 MDHEN, CDR2 SYDVKM. DNA for the CDR3: TGTGCCAGCACCTCCCGGACAGGGGCTGGATCACCCCTCCACTTT. Amino acid sequence: CASTSRTGAGSPLHF.

The sample holds a few counts of this clone. The V gene is TRBV2, the J gene TRBJ2-5, with D hard to call. This CDR3 has 13 amino acids. V was shortened by 5 bases and J by 5 bases, with 12 bases between the two germline ends. Germline V gene sequence: CDR1 SNHLY, CDR2 FYNNEI. The CDR3 here is CASSLLAVETQYF. In DNA form, the CDR3 reads TGTGCCAGCAGTTTGCTTGCGGTGGAGACCCAGTACTTC.

The chain couples TRBV5-1 to TRBJ2-2; D might be TRBD2 (6 bases). The V and J ends lost 4 bases and 0 bases respectively, with 13 bases between them. Per germline, CDR1 SGHRS and CDR2 YFSETQ. The CDR3 sequence is 16 residues long. CDR3 protein: CASSVSGTSNTGELFF. CDR3 coding DNA: TGCGCCAGCAGCGTATCCGGGACTTCGAACACCGGGGAGCTGTTTTTT.

The chain employs TRBV7-8 and TRBJ2-1, with TRBD2 matching 7 bases. Germline-derived CDR1 and CDR2 are SGHVS and FQNEAQ. The CDR3 covers 14 residues. Trimming at V came to 1 base and at J to 8 bases, leaving 5 bases not matched to a gene. CDR3: CASSLVLALDEQFF. The CDR3 coding sequence is TGTGCCAGCAGCTTAGTACTAGCGTTGGATGAGCAGTTCTTC.

This clone was seen only a few times. The chain employs TRBV7-9 and TRBJ1-1; tentative D call: TRBD1 (6 bases). Trimming shortened V by 5 bases and J by 4 bases, and 17 bases separated the two germline ends. The CDR3 spans 15 residues. Germline CDR1 SEHNR, CDR2 FQNEAQ (reference sequence). CDR3 region: CASSPLYLGGTEAFF. The CDR3 nucleotides are TGTGCCAGCAGCCCCCTCTACTTAGGGGGCACTGAAGCTTTCTTT.

The chain carries TRBV9 and TRBJ1-2, with 7 bases aligning to TRBD1. The V segment lost 6 bases and the J segment 7 bases; nucleotides outside the gene matches: 12. Germline lookup yields CDR1 SGDLS and CDR2 YYNGEE. CDR3 length: 14 amino acids. Written as DNA, the CDR3 is TGTGCCAGCACCATGGCCCCGGGACAGAGTGGCTACACCTTC. It is translated as CASTMAPGQSGYTF.

This chain links TRBV2 with TRBJ1-4, with a possible D match to TRBD1 (6 bases). This CDR3 comprises 15 residues. V was clipped by 5 bases and J by 5 bases, with 15 bases between them. Germline V gives CDR1 SNHLY, CDR2 FYNNEI. CDR3 region: CASSLQGLPNEKLFF. CDR3 DNA sequence: TGTGCCAGCAGTCTACAGGGACTACCCAATGAAAAACTGTTTTTT.

The V call is TRBV5-4, the J call TRBJ1-1, with 8 positions matching TRBD1. The V and J ends lost 3 bases and 5 bases, in that order; junction bases with no gene match: 6. The length of the CDR3 is 14 residues. Germline lookup yields CDR1 SGHNT and CDR2 YYREEE (reference sequence). CDR3 region: CASSYDRGWTEAFF. For the CDR3, the DNA is TGTGCCAGCAGCTACGACAGGGGATGGACTGAAGCTTTCTTT.

V and J are TRBV14 and TRBJ2-5; tentatively, D is TRBD1 (6 bases). CDR3 length equals 16 residues. CDR1 SGHDN and CDR2 FVKESK come from the germline V gene. The V gene lost 1 base and the J gene lost 1 base, with 13 bases spanning the gap. CDR3 DNA: TGTGCCAGCAGCCAAGGAACAGGGCTATTCCAAGAGACCCAGTACTTC. Encoded protein: CASSQGTGLFQETQYF.

This clone has a handful of counts. In DNA, the CDR3 is TGTGCCAGCAGCGCCGGGACAGGGAGCAATCAGCCCCAGCATTTT. It translates to CASSAGTGSNQPQHF. The rearrangement uses TRBV7-8 and TRBJ1-5, with TRBD1 identical over 9 bases. The CDR3 consists of 15 residues. Germline V gene lookup returns CDR1 SGHVS and CDR2 FQNEAQ. Unmatched junction bases numbered 3, after V lost 5 bases and J lost 1 base.

CDR3 residues: CASSLSLLSPEQFF. DNA of the CDR3: TGTGCCAGCAGCTTAAGCCTCCTATCGCCTGAGCAGTTCTTC. This chain uses TRBV7-3 with TRBJ2-1, with D uncertain. The V end lost 1 base, the J end lost 9 bases, and 13 bases lay between the germline ends. The CDR3 runs 14 residues. Germline V CDR1 and CDR2: SGHTA, FQGTGA.

The gene calls are TRBV19 and TRBJ1-2; D gene ambiguous. V was trimmed by 5 bases and J by 5 bases, leaving 30 bases between them. The CDR3 has 19 residues. The germline CDR1 and CDR2 sequences are LNHDA and SQIVND (reference sequence). This CDR3 reads CASSSTAYDGITDTYGYTF. The CDR3 region has the DNA TGTGCCAGTAGTTCCACCGCCTACGACGGGATAACTGATACTTATGGCTACACCTTC.

This clone has more than one count but fewer than ten. The V and J genes are TRBV2 and TRBJ1-5, with TRBD1 as a possible D gene (6 bases). This CDR3 has 15 amino acids. The V and J ends lost 6 bases and 0 bases respectively, with 12 bases between them. Germline lookup yields CDR1 SNHLY and CDR2 FYNNEI. CDR3 in amino acids: CASRDSIFSNQPQHF. In nucleotides, the CDR3 is TGTGCCAGCAGGGACAGTATATTTAGCAATCAGCCCCAGCATTTT.

This chain links TRBV28 with TRBJ2-1; 10 bases are a match to TRBD2. From germline, CDR1 is MDHEN and CDR2 SYDVKM. The trim removed 7 bases at V and 0 bases at J, leaving 9 bases unmatched. The CDR3 is 17 amino acids. DNA of the CDR3: TGTGCCAGCAATCCTAGCGGGGGCCCCAGCTCCTACAATGAGCAGTTCTTC. The encoded protein is CASNPSGGPSSYNEQFF.

As concerns this clone: At one boundary the junction diverges from the germline segment, which might be a read error. V is TRBV7-9 and J is TRBJ2-1; D perhaps matches TRBD2 (5 bases). The CDR3 covers 16 residues. Germline V gives CDR1 SEHNR, CDR2 FQNEAQ (reference sequence). The CDR3 bases are TGTGCCAGCAGCTTAGGACGGGGATCCCCCTACAGTGAGCAGTTCTTC. Its translation is CASSLGRGSPYSEQFF.

V is TRBV19 and J is TRBJ1-5; TRBD1 agrees at 10 bases. The trim removed 5 bases at V and 6 bases at J, leaving 7 bases unmatched. CDR1 is LNHDA, CDR2 SQIVND, per germline (reference sequence). This CDR3 has 15 residues. The CDR3 nucleotides read TGTGCCAGTAGTGCCCTGACAGGGGGCGGTCAGCCCCAGCATTTT. Its protein product is CASSALTGGGQPQHF.

The chain carries TRBV6-1 and TRBJ2-2; D unresolved. This CDR3 is 14 amino acids long. The germline V gene encodes CDR1 MNHNS and CDR2 SASEGT. Trimming shortened V by 6 bases and J by 0 bases, and 8 bases separated the two germline ends. In nucleotides, the CDR3 is TGTGCCAGCAGAGTGGGCCCGAACACCGGGGAGCTGTTTTTT. Protein product: CASRVGPNTGELFF.

The J gene is TRBJ1-2, the V gene TRBV11-2, with 11 bases identical to TRBD1. The CDR3 runs to 14 residues. Germline V gene sequence: CDR1 SGHAT, CDR2 FQNNGV. V dropped 1 base and J dropped 8; count of bases not matched to a gene: 3. CDR3 amino acids: CASSLGGQGAGYTF. The CDR3 nucleotides read TGTGCCAGCAGCTTAGGCGGACAGGGGGCGGGCTACACCTTC.

The chain links TRBV5-1 to TRBJ2-2; 11 positions agree with TRBD2. Germline V gene lookup returns CDR1 SGHRS and CDR2 YFSETQ. The CDR3 extends over 16 amino acids. Trimming took 4 bases from V and 4 from J; bases not matched to a gene: 6. The CDR3 DNA reads TGCGCCAGCAGCGCAACTAGCGGGAGAGTCACCGGGGAGCTGTTTTTT. Translation gives CASSATSGRVTGELFF.